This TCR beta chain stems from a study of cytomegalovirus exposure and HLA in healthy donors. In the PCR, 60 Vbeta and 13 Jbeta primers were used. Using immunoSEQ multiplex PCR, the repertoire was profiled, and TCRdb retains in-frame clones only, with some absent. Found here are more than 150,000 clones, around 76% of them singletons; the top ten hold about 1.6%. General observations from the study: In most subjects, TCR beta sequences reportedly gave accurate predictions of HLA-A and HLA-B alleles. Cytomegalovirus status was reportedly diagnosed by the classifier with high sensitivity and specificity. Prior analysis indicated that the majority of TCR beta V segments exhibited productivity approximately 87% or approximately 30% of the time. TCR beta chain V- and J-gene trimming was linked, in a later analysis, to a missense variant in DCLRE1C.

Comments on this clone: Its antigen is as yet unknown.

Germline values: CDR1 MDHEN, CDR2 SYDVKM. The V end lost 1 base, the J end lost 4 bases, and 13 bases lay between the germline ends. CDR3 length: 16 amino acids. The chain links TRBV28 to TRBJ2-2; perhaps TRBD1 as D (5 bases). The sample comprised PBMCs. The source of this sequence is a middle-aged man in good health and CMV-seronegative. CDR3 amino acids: CASSLSDSLSTGELFF. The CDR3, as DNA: TGTGCCAGCAGTTTATCCGACAGCCTCTCCACCGGGGAGCTGTTTTTT.